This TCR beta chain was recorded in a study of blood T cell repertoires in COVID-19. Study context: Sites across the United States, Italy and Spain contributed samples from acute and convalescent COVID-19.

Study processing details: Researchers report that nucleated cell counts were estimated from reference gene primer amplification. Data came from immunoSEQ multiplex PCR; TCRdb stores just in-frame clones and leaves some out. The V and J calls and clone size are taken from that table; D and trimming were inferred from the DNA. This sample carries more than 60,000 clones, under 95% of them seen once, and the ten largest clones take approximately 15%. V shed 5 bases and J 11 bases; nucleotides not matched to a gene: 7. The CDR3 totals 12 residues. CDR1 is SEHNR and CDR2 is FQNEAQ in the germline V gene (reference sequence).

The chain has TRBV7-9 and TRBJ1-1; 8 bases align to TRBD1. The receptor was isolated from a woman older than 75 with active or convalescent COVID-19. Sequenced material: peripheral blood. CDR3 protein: CASSPRTGLAFF. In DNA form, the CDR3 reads TGTGCCAGCAGCCCCCGGACAGGGTTGGCTTTCTTT.